The 26 T cell receptor beta chains below were found in one sample sequenced in a study of T cell repertoires in cytomegalovirus infection. A single record per CDR3 protein comes from TCRdb applying MiXCR to the reads. The data show about 260,000 distinct CDR3 sequences, approximately 13% seen once. Sequenced sample: PBMCs. Receptors originate from a human donor in good health (CMV status not recorded). Some clones in this sample may be carry-over from other donors' samples.

The chain employs TRBV5-1 and TRBJ2-7; D is perhaps TRBD1 or TRBD2 (6 bases each). The CDR3 is 14 amino acids. The germline V gene encodes CDR1 SGHRS and CDR2 YFSETQ. Trimming removed 6 bases from V and 3 bases from J, with 16 bases in between. The CDR3 is CASIPERGDYEQYF. The CDR3 DNA is TGCGCCAGCATTCCGGAGAGGGGGGACTACGAGCAGTACTTC. Looking up the rest from reference TRBV5-1 and TRBJ2-7 gives the full variable domain: KAGVTQTPRYLIKTRGQQVTLSCSPISGHRSVSWYQQTPGQGLQFLFEYFSETQRNKGNFPGRFSGRQFSNSRSEMNVSTLELGDSALYLCASIPERGDYEQYFGPGTRLTVT.

A few counts support this clonotype. This chain links TRBV5-4 with TRBJ2-1; 10 bases agree with TRBD2. Germline CDR1 reads SGHNT; CDR2 reads YYREEE (reference sequence). V gave up 6 bases and J gave up 16 bases; unmatched junction bases: 10. CDR3 length equals 12 residues. This CDR3 reads CASTMTGTSVFF. CDR3 nucleotide sequence: TGTGCCAGCACCATGACTGGGACTAGCGTCTTCTTC.

CDR3 sequence: CASSYSAGQLDTGELFF. The CDR3 DNA sequence: TGTGCCAGCAGTTACTCGGCAGGACAACTCGACACCGGGGAGCTGTTTTTT. V is TRBV6-5 and J is TRBJ2-2; maybe TRBD1 (5 bases). This CDR3 is 17 amino acids long. Germline V gene lookup returns CDR1 MNHEY and CDR2 SVGAGI. The V and J ends lost 0 bases and 3 bases respectively, with 14 bases between them.

This clonotype was observed a handful of times. The genes are TRBV5-5 and TRBJ2-1; unclear D gene. Germline V lookup: CDR1 SGHKS, CDR2 YYEKEE (reference sequence). V lost 0 bases to trimming and J lost 7 bases, with 8 bases between them. The length of the CDR3 is 13 residues. The CDR3 DNA is TGTGCCAGCAGCTTGGCCTTCGCTAATGAGCAGTTCTTC. This encodes CASSLAFANEQFF.

The sample holds many counts of this clonotype. The J gene is TRBJ1-3, the V gene TRBV7-9; no definite D call. V lost 4 bases and J lost 4, with 8 bases in between. CDR3 size: 13 residues. The germline gives CDR1 SEHNR, CDR2 FQNEAQ (reference sequence). CDR3 sequence (DNA): TGTGCCAGCAGCTCGACACTCGGAAACACCATATATTTT. It codes for CASSSTLGNTIYF.

At least ten counts were recorded for this clonotype. The rearrangement uses TRBV12-3 or TRBV12-4 and TRBJ2-7; 8 nucleotides line up with TRBD2. This CDR3 region has 14 residues. The V gene end was trimmed by 3 bases and the J gene end by 4 bases; junction bases not matched to a gene: 5. CDR3: CASSFSGGRYEQYF. CDR3 bases: TGTGCCAGCAGTTTCAGCGGGGGTCGGTACGAGCAGTACTTC.

The rearrangement links TRBV18 to TRBJ2-1, with D hard to call. CDR3 length: 12 residues. The V gene's germline CDR1 is KGHSH and CDR2 LQKENI. V shed 2 bases and J shed 8 bases, with 7 bases lying between them. The CDR3 sequence is CASSPVSDEQFF. The CDR3 nucleotides are TGTGCCAGCTCACCAGTCTCGGATGAGCAGTTCTTC.

This clonotype was seen repeatedly, ten times or more. V usage is TRBV7-2 and J usage is TRBJ2-7; D might be TRBD1 or TRBD2, each matching 5 bases. Germline V gene lookup returns CDR1 SGHTA and CDR2 FQGNSA. V lost 5 bases to trimming and J lost 4 bases, with 18 bases between them. CDR3 length: 15 amino acids. CDR3 amino acids: CASSPSSGSSYEQYF. The CDR3 coding sequence is TGTGCCAGCAGCCCGTCATCAGGGAGTTCGTACGAGCAGTACTTC.

This clonotype was seen many times. The chain combines TRBV7-8 with TRBJ2-7, with a possible D match to TRBD2 (6 bases). The CDR3 covers 15 residues. Trimming stripped 5 bases from V and 1 base from J, with 15 bases between. Germline loops: CDR1 SGHVS, CDR2 FQNEAQ. The CDR3 region has the DNA TGTGCCAGCAGCCTGAACCGGGAGTCGTCCTACGAGCAGTACGTC. This sequence encodes CASSLNRESSYEQYV.

This clonotype was observed at least ten times. The chain carries TRBV24-1 and TRBJ2-1; 9 nucleotides align to TRBD1. V was pared by 3 bases and J by 3 bases, with 8 bases of the junction left unmatched. Germline V gene lookup returns CDR1 KGHDR and CDR2 SFDVKD. This CDR3 is 17 amino acids long. The CDR3 DNA reads TGTGCCACCAGTGATGCCTCCCCGGGACAGGGCTACAATGAGCAGTTCTTC. This gives the protein CATSDASPGQGYNEQFF.

In its sample, this clonotype was seen many times. CDR3 coding DNA: TGTGCCAGCAGCTCCACCCTCCGACACTCTGGAAACACCATATATTTT. This encodes CASSSTLRHSGNTIYF. The rearrangement links TRBV7-9 to TRBJ1-3, with D uncertain. CDR3 length: 16 amino acids. V shed 4 bases and J shed 0 bases, with 13 bases lying between them. CDR1 is SEHNR and CDR2 is FQNEAQ in the germline V gene (reference sequence).

The chain joins TRBV6-6 to TRBJ1-5, with D unclear. V was shortened by 4 bases and J by 0 bases, with 10 bases between the two germline ends. The CDR3 has 15 amino acids. Germline assignment: CDR1 MNHNY and CDR2 SVGAGI (reference sequence). The CDR3: CASSFQQDSNQPQHF. The CDR3 region has the DNA TGTGCCAGCAGTTTCCAGCAAGATAGCAATCAGCCCCAGCATTTT.

In this sample, this clonotype turned up a few times. V is TRBV20-1 and J is TRBJ2-7; 7 bases map to TRBD2. V trimming: 7 bases; J trimming: 3 bases; junction bases outside the gene matches: 12. The germline gives CDR1 DFQATT, CDR2 SNEGSKA (reference sequence). CDR3 length equals 14 residues. The DNA of the CDR3 is TGCAGTGTCCCCGCTAGCGGTATTGACTACGAGCAGTACTTC. Translating it yields CSVPASGIDYEQYF.

This clonotype has just a few counts. This chain joins TRBV14 and TRBJ2-7; 11 bases match TRBD2. Germline CDR1 and CDR2: SGHDN and FVKESK. This CDR3 is 15 amino acids long. V lost 3 bases, J lost 4 bases, and 5 bases stayed unmatched. The CDR3 DNA sequence: TGTGCCAGCAGCCACATGACTAGCGGGACATACGAGCAGTACTTC. As protein: CASSHMTSGTYEQYF.

The V gene is TRBV18, the J gene TRBJ2-7, with D possibly called TRBD1 or TRBD2 (5 bases each). Germline V gene data show CDR1 as KGHSH and CDR2 as LQKENI. This CDR3 region has 13 residues. Trimming took off 6 bases at V and 7 bases at J, with 16 bases between the two ends. The CDR3 nucleotides read TGTGCCAGCTCTCACGGGACGCCTGGTGAGCAGTACTTC. It is translated as CASSHGTPGEQYF. Based on the CDR3 plus reference TRBV18 and TRBJ2-7, the full variable domain is NAGVMQNPRHLVRRRGQEARLRCSPMKGHSHVYWYRQLPEEGLKFMVYLQKENIIDESGMPKERFSAEFPKEGPSILRIQQVVRGDSAAYFCASSHGTPGEQYFGPGTRLTVT.

Regarding this clonotype: One end of the junction is discordant with germline, which a read error may explain. The chain carries TRBV6-1 and TRBJ1-1; 9 bases are a match to TRBD1. The CDR3 length is 14 residues. Germline V gives CDR1 MNHNS, CDR2 SASEGT. The CDR3 protein is CASRDTGGKLAALF. The CDR3 DNA reads TGTGCCAGCAGGGATACAGGGGGCAAACTGGCCGCTTTATTT.

This clonotype was counted between two and nine times. This chain joins TRBV6-2 or TRBV6-3 and TRBJ2-2; TRBD1 matches at 9 bases. The CDR3 extends over 15 amino acids. Germline CDR1 and CDR2: MNHEY and SVGEGT. V gave up 6 bases and J gave up 7 bases; unmatched junction bases: 9. In DNA form, the CDR3 reads TGTGCCAGCAGCAGCTGGACAGGGGAGAACGGGGAGCTGTTTTTT. Amino acid sequence: CASSSWTGENGELFF.

The CDR3 sequence is CAISEPGKGSYEQYF. The DNA for the CDR3 is TGTGCCATCAGTGAACCCGGGAAGGGCTCCTACGAGCAGTACTTC. This chain uses TRBV10-3 with TRBJ2-7, with D tentatively TRBD2 (5 bases). Germline V gives CDR1 ENHRY, CDR2 SYGVKD. The CDR3 covers 15 residues. Between the trimmed V and J ends, which lost 3 bases and 0 bases, there was a span of 12 bases.

The rearrangement links TRBV6-1 to TRBJ1-1, with no clear D. Trimming pared 7 bases from V and 7 bases from J, leaving 13 bases between. Germline V lookup: CDR1 MNHNS, CDR2 SASEGT. CDR3 size: 12 residues. The CDR3 loop reads CASNTDNFEAFF. The CDR3 bases are TGTGCCAGCAATACCGACAACTTTGAAGCTTTCTTT.

This clonotype was seen ten or more times. The V call is TRBV12-3 or TRBV12-4, the J call TRBJ2-3, with D possibly being TRBD2 (7 bases). Between the trimmed V and J ends, which lost 3 bases and 6 bases, there was a span of 19 bases. This CDR3 comprises 16 residues. CDR3 bases: TGTGCCAGCAGTTTGGTGGGGGGGCCCCTCGCCGATACGCAGTATTTT. Encoded protein: CASSLVGGPLADTQYF.

The chain has TRBV29-1 and TRBJ1-3, with 10 bases aligning to TRBD1. The CDR3 covers 14 residues. The V and J ends lost 0 bases and 7 bases, in that order; junction bases with no gene match: 3. Germline CDR1 and CDR2: SQVTM and ANQGSEA. Here the CDR3 reads CSVEEGTGENTIYF. CDR3 in DNA: TGCAGCGTTGAAGAGGGGACAGGGGAGAACACCATATATTTT.

The chain links TRBV20-1 to TRBJ2-7; D is possibly TRBD2 (5 bases). Germline assignment: CDR1 DFQATT and CDR2 SNEGSKA (reference sequence). Trimming cost V 3 bases and J 2 bases, with 20 bases left between them. The CDR3 extends over 16 amino acids. The CDR3 DNA sequence: TGCAGTGCTAGGAGGCCATCCGGTAGGGAGACCTACGAGCAGTACTTC. It yields the protein CSARRPSGRETYEQYF.

This chain links TRBV6-6 with TRBJ1-2; D remains ambiguous. The ends were cut back, 7 bases at V and 4 bases at J, with 7 bases in the middle. Germline V lookup: CDR1 MNHNY, CDR2 SVGAGI (reference sequence). This CDR3 contains 11 residues. The CDR3 spells CASMGGYGYTF. DNA for the CDR3: TGTGCCAGCATGGGCGGCTATGGCTACACCTTC.

This clonotype was counted a few times. The chain has TRBV7-9 and TRBJ1-1, with D hard to call. The CDR3 runs to 14 residues. Germline V gene lookup returns CDR1 SEHNR and CDR2 FQNEAQ (reference sequence). V was pared by 4 bases and J by 5 bases, with 14 bases between. CDR3 in amino acids: CASSSTPPSTEAFF. The DNA for the CDR3 is TGTGCCAGCAGCTCAACACCCCCGAGTACTGAAGCTTTCTTT.

This clonotype has at least ten counts. J is TRBJ1-5 and V is TRBV7-2; D may be TRBD1 (5 bases). CDR3 length: 13 residues. Trimming cost V 5 bases and J 5 bases, with 10 bases left between them. Germline values: CDR1 SGHTA, CDR2 FQGNSA. CDR3 bases: TGTGCCAGCAGCGTAGACAGTGATCAGCCCCAGCATTTT. Its translation: CASSVDSDQPQHF.

This chain uses TRBV10-1 with TRBJ2-1, with 8 nucleotides matching TRBD1. CDR1 is WNHNN and CDR2 is SYGVQD in the germline V gene (reference sequence). Trimming cost V 4 bases and J 9 bases; bases outside gene matches: 8. CDR3 length: 14 amino acids. CDR3: CASSGTGTLSEQFF. The CDR3 DNA is TGCGCCAGCAGTGGGACAGGGACCCTAAGTGAGCAGTTCTTC.